This T cell receptor (beta chain) was observed in a study of OX40 agonist ivuxolimab in advanced cancers. Overall study context: Ivuxolimab doses were 0.01, 0.1, 0.3, 1.5, 3 or 10 mg/kg every 2 weeks. Partial responses occurred in Three dose-escalation patients, one with hepatocellular carcinoma and two with cutaneous melanoma. Whole-study findings and limits: Clonal expansion was seen in CD4+ and CD8+ blood T cells by week 6 at 0.1 to 3.0 mg/kg. Averaged across samples, CD8+ T cells carried more expanded clones than CD4+ did.

Per germline, CDR1 SGHDT and CDR2 YYEEEE. The CDR3 totals 12 residues. V lost 0 bases to trimming and J lost 11 bases, with 9 bases between them. As to this clone: What it recognizes is unknown.

Profiled with immunoSEQ multiplex PCR; TCRdb holds only in-frame clones, not every one. Of roughly 63,000 clones detected, about 88% appear once; the ten largest clones hold approximately 13%. Sequencing used CD4+ or CD8+ T cells sorted from blood, obtained in a trial of the OX40 agonist ivuxolimab. This sequence joins TRBV5-6 and TRBJ1-5, with a tentative D call TRBD1 (6 bases). This TCR derives from an adult with an advanced solid tumor such as melanoma, head and neck, liver or kidney cancer. The CDR3 DNA follows: TGTGCCAGCAGCTTGGGGGGGCAAGCCCAGCATTTT. Protein: CASSLGGQAQHF. Looking up the rest from reference TRBV5-6 and TRBJ1-5 gives the full variable domain: DAGVTQSPTHLIKTRGQQVTLRCSPKSGHDTVSWYQQALGQGPQFIFQYYEEEERQRGNFPDRFSGHQFPNYSSELNVNALLLGDSALYLCASSLGGQAQHFGDGTRLSIL.